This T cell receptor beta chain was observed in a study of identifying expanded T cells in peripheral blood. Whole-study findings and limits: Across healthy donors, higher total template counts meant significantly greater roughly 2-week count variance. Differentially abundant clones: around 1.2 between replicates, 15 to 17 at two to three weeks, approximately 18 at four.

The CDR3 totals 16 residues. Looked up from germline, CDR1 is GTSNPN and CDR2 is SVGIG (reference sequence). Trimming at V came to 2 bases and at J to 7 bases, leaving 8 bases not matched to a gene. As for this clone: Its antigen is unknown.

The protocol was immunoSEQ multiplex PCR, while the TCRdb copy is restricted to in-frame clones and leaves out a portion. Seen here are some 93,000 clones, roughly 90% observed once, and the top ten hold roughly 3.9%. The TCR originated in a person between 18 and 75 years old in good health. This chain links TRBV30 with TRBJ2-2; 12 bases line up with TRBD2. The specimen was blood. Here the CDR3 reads CAWSRPSGGAVGELFF. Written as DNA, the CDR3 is TGTGCCTGGAGTCGACCTAGCGGGGGGGCCGTCGGGGAGCTGTTTTTT. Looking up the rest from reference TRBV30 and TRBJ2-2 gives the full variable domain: SQTIHQWPATLVQPVGSPLSLECTVEGTSNPNLYWYRQAAGRGLQLLFYSVGIGQISSEVPQNLSASRPQDRQFILSSKKLLLSDSGFYLCAWSRPSGGAVGELFFGEGSRLTVL.